Sequencing of this T cell receptor (beta chain) was carried out in a study of cytomegalovirus exposure and HLA in healthy donors. 60 Vbeta and 13 Jbeta primers were used in PCR. Measured with immunoSEQ multiplex PCR; TCRdb has only the in-frame clones, and not every one. This table has 85,000 to 110,000 clones, around 65% appearing once. CDR3 length: 17 residues. J was trimmed by 0 bases and V by 4 bases; bases with no gene match: 11. The V gene's germline CDR1 is SNHLY and CDR2 FYNNEI. This sequence originates from a woman between 45 and 60 years old in good health and CMV-seronegative. This chain connects TRBV2 to TRBJ2-5, with 7 bases aligning to TRBD1. The source material was PBMCs. The CDR3, as DNA: TGTGCCAGCAGTGGCAAACCGGGACAGCGCTACCAAGAGACCCAGTACTTC. Its protein is CASSGKPGQRYQETQYF.